Included here is one TCR beta chain sequence, with context. Antigen specificity is unknown. The sample originates from a study of STAT3 mutations in large granular lymphocyte leukemia. On the study more broadly: More than half of T-LGLL patients received immunosuppressive therapy.

The study, taken as a whole, reports: In T-cell large granular lymphocyte leukemia, about half of patients showed multiple immunodominant subclonotypes. TCR clonotype switching after therapy occurred in about 30% of the 18 patients.

Only in-frame clones appear in the TCRdb table, and some are missing; sequencing was by immunoSEQ multiplex PCR. The sample comprises over 30,000 clones, roughly 88% of which are singletons, and approximately 0.42% rests with the top ten. V gave up 4 bases and J gave up 2 bases; unmatched junction bases: 2. CDR1 PRHDT and CDR2 FYEKMQ come from the germline V gene (reference sequence). The CDR3 covers 14 residues. Sequencing was done on a sample of PBMCs. The receptor was isolated from a human donor with T large granular lymphocyte leukemia. Some clones in this sample may be carry-over from other donors' samples. V is TRBV13 and J is TRBJ1-2, with 9 bases matching TRBD1. The CDR3 bases are TGTGCCAGCAGCTCCGGACAGGGGAACTATGGCTACACCTTC. As protein: CASSSGQGNYGYTF.